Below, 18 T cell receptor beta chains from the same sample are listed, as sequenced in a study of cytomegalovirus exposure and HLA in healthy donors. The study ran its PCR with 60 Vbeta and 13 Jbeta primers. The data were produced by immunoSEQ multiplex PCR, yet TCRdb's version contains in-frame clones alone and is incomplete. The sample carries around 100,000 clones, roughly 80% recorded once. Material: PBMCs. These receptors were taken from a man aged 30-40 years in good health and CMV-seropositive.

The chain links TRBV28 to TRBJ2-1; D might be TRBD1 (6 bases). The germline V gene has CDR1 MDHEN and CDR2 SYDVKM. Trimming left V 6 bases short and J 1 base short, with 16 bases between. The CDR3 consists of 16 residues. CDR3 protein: CASRTNTRGSYNEQFF. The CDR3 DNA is TGTGCCAGCAGGACCAATACCAGGGGTTCCTACAATGAGCAGTTCTTC.

For the CDR3, the DNA is TGTGCCAGCTCACCCGGGGACAGGGGAGAAGAGACCCAGTACTTC. This sequence encodes CASSPGDRGEETQYF. The chain joins TRBV18 to TRBJ2-5, with 10 bases matching TRBD1. CDR1 is KGHSH and CDR2 is LQKENI in the germline V gene. J was trimmed by 3 bases and V by 3 bases; bases with no gene match: 4. This CDR3 has 15 residues.

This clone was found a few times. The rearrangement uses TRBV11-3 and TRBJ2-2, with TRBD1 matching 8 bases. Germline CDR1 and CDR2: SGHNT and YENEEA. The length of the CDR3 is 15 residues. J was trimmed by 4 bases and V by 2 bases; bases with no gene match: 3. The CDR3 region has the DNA TGTGCCAGCAGCTTACAGGGGGCAGGCACCGGGGAGCTGTTTTTT. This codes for CASSLQGAGTGELFF.

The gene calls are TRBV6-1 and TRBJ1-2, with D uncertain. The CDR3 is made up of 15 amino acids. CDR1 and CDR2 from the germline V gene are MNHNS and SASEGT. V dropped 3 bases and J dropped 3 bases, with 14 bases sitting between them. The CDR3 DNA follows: TGTGCCAGCAGTGAGGCCGGGCGCGGGGACTATGGCTACACCTTC. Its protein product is CASSEAGRGDYGYTF.

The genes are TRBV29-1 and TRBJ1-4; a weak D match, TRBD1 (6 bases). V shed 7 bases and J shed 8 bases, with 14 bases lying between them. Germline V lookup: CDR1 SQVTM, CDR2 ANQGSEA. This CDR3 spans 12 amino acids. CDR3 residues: CSAIWGREKLFF. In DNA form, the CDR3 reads TGCAGCGCTATTTGGGGGCGGGAAAAACTGTTTTTT. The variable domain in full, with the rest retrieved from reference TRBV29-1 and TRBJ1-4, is SAVISQKPSRDICQRGTSLTIQCQVDSQVTMMFWYRQQPGQSLTLIATANQGSEATYESGFVIDKFPISRPNLTFSTLTVSNMSPEDSSIYLCSAIWGREKLFFGSGTQLSVL.

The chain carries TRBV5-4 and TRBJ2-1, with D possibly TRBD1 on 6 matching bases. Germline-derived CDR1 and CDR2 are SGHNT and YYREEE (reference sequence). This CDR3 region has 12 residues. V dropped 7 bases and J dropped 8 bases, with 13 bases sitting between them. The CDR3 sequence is CASQRQEDEQFF. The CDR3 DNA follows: TGTGCCAGCCAAAGACAGGAAGATGAGCAGTTCTTC.

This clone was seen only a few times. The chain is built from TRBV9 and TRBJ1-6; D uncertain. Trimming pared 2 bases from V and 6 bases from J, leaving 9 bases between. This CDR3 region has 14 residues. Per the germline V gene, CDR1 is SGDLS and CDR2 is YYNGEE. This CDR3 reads CASSVTDINSPLHF. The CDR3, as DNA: TGTGCCAGCAGCGTTACAGACATTAATTCACCCCTCCACTTT.

CDR3 DNA: TGTGCCAGCAGCTCAGGGACAGGGTATGATCAGCCCCAGCATTTT. Protein sequence: CASSSGTGYDQPQHF. The genes are TRBV7-8 and TRBJ1-5; 9 bases are shared with TRBD1. The trim removed 4 bases at V and 5 bases at J, leaving 6 bases unmatched. The V gene's germline CDR1 is SGHVS and CDR2 FQNEAQ. The length of the CDR3 is 15 residues. Complete variable domain (other parts from reference TRBV7-8 and TRBJ1-5): GAGVSQSPRYKVAKRGQDVALRCDPISGHVSLFWYQQALGQGPEFLTYFQNEAQLDKSGLPSDRFFAERPEGSVSTLKIQRTQQEDSAVYLCASSSGTGYDQPQHFGDGTRLSIL.

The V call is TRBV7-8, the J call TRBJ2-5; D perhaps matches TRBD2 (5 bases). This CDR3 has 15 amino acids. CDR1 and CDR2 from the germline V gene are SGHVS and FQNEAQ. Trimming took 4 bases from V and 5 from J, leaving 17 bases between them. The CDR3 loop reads CASSSFRDRGETQYF. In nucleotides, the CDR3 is TGTGCCAGCAGCTCCTTCCGGGATCGAGGGGAGACCCAGTACTTC.

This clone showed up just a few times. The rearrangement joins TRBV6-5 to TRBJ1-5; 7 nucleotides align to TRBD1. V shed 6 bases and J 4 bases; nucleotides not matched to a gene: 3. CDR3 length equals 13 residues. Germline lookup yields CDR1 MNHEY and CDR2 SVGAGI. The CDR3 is CASREQGNQPQHF. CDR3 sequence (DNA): TGTGCCAGCAGAGAACAGGGGAATCAGCCCCAGCATTTT.

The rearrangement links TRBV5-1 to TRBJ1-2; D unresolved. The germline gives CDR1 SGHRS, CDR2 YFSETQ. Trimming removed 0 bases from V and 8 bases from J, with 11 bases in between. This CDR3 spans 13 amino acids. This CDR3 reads CASSLAGRSGYTF. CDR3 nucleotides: TGCGCCAGCAGCTTGGCCGGTCGTAGCGGCTACACCTTC.

Here the CDR3 reads CASSHRQGNADTQYF. CDR3 bases: TGCGCCAGCAGCCACAGACAGGGTAACGCAGATACGCAGTATTTT. This chain uses TRBV4-1 with TRBJ2-3, with 7 nucleotides matching TRBD1. Unmatched junction bases numbered 7, after V lost 3 bases and J lost 4 bases. Germline V CDR1 and CDR2: MGHRA, YSYEKL. CDR3 size: 15 residues.

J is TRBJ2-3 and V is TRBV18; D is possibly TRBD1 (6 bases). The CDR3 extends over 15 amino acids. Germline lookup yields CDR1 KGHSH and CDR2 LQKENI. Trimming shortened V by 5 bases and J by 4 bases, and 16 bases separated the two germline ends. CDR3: CASSASTGRADTQYF. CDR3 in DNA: TGTGCCAGCTCAGCGTCGACAGGTCGAGCAGATACGCAGTATTTT.

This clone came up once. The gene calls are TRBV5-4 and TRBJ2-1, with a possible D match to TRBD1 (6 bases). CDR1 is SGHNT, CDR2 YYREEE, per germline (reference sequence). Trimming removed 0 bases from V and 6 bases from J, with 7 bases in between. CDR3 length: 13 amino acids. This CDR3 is CASSLDRVNEQFF. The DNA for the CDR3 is TGTGCCAGCAGCTTGGACAGGGTCAATGAGCAGTTCTTC.

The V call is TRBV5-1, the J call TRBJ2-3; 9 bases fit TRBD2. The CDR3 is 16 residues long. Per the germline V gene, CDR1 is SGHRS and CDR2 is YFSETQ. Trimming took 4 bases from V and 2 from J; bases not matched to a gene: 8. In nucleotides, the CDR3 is TGCGCCAGCAGCCTAGCACTAGCGGGCCTCACAGATACGCAGTATTTT. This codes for CASSLALAGLTDTQYF.

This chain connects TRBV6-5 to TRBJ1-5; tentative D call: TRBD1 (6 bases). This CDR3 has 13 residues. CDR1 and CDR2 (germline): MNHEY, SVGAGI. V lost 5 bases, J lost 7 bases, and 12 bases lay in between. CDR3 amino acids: CASSTIQGQPQHF. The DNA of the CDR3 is TGTGCCAGCAGTACGATACAGGGCCAGCCCCAGCATTTT.

In DNA form, the CDR3 reads TGTGCCAGCAGCTACCGGGACAGGACCAATGAGCAGTTCTTC. This codes for CASSYRDRTNEQFF. The genes are TRBV7-8 and TRBJ2-1; 8 bases fit TRBD1. Germline CDR1 and CDR2: SGHVS and FQNEAQ. J lost 6 bases, V lost 4 bases, and 5 bases had no gene match. The CDR3 totals 14 residues.

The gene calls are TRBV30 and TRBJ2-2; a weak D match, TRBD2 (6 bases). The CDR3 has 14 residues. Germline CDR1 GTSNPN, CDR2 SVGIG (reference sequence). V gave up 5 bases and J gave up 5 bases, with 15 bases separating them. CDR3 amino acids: CAWARGSSTGELFF. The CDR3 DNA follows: TGTGCCTGGGCCCGGGGGTCTTCTACCGGGGAGCTGTTTTTT.